Each of the 21 T cell receptor beta chains below was sequenced from the same sample in a study of T cells after yellow fever vaccination (dated by TCRdb to 2018 to 2020). Libraries were constructed by 5' RACE. The listed sequencing device is Illumina NovaSeq 6000. TCRdb reworked the public reads: Q25 trimming with fastp, MiXCR clone assembly, productive beta chains retained. Every distinct CDR3 protein forms one entry, paired with its most common genes and DNA. Here the sample has hundreds of thousands of distinct CDR3 sequences; around 8.6% occur a single time. About 3% of the sample is taken by the ten largest. In the paper's terms, the treatment or condition label means: live attenuated yellow fever vaccine strain. Source: CD4+ T cells sorted from PBMCs, taken 5 days after the yellow fever booster vaccination. The receptors were sampled from a young man who received the YFV17D yellow fever vaccine.

This clonotype turned up a few times. The rearrangement uses TRBV5-1 and TRBJ1-4, with D hard to call. CDR1 SGHRS and CDR2 YFSETQ come from the germline V gene. The CDR3 is made up of 15 amino acids. Trimming pared 0 bases from V and 5 bases from J, leaving 11 bases between. The CDR3: CASSLEGFRNEKLFF. CDR3 DNA sequence: TGCGCCAGCAGCTTGGAGGGTTTCAGAAATGAAAAACTGTTTTTT.

This clonotype was seen more than once but under ten times. The V and J genes are TRBV5-4 and TRBJ2-1; the match to TRBD2 covers 13 bases. Looked up from germline, CDR1 is SGHNT and CDR2 is YYREEE (reference sequence). Losses at the gene ends were 4 bases for V and 8 bases for J; bases not matched to a gene: 9. CDR3 size: 16 residues. CDR3 region: CASSLLLAGGLDEQFF. The CDR3 bases are TGTGCCAGCAGCCTACTACTAGCGGGGGGGCTGGATGAGCAGTTCTTC. Using reference TRBV5-4 and TRBJ2-1 for the parts outside the CDR3, the full variable domain is ETGVTQSPTHLIKTRGQQVTLRCSSQSGHNTVSWYQQALGQGPQFIFQYYREEENGRGNFPPRFSGLQFPNYSSELNVNALELDDSALYLCASSLLLAGGLDEQFFGPGTRLTVL.

This sequence joins TRBV18 and TRBJ2-7; 8 bases line up with TRBD1. V trimming: 6 bases; J trimming: 6 bases; junction bases outside the gene matches: 10. The CDR3 covers 14 residues. The germline CDR1 and CDR2 sequences are KGHSH and LQKENI. The CDR3 region is CASSTDWTGSEQYV. The CDR3 DNA follows: TGTGCCAGCTCGACGGATTGGACAGGGAGCGAGCAGTACGTC.

The table lists this clonotype with a few counts. The chain couples TRBV6-6 to TRBJ1-6, with D hard to call. The V end was cut by 2 bases, the J end by 11 bases, with 10 bases between. Germline CDR1 MNHNY, CDR2 SVGAGI (reference sequence). The CDR3 is made up of 13 amino acids. This chain's CDR3 is CASSYDAEPPLHF. The CDR3 DNA is TGTGCCAGCAGTTACGATGCTGAACCACCCCTCCACTTT.

This clonotype was observed at least ten times. The chain combines TRBV5-1 with TRBJ2-5; D unclear. Germline values: CDR1 SGHRS, CDR2 YFSETQ. The CDR3 is 12 residues long. V was clipped by 0 bases and J by 4 bases, with 4 bases between them. CDR3 nucleotides: TGCGCCAGCAGCTTGGGGCGAGAGACCCAGTACTTC. Translation: CASSLGRETQYF.

The chain employs TRBV4-1 and TRBJ1-2; TRBD1 matches at 9 bases. V lost 1 base to trimming and J lost 6 bases; unmatched junction nucleotides: 6. Germline CDR1 and CDR2: MGHRA and YSYEKL. The CDR3 is 15 amino acids. The CDR3 region has the DNA TGCGCCAGCAGCCAAGCCGGCGGGACAGGGAATGGCTACACCTTC. Residues: CASSQAGGTGNGYTF.

This clonotype was recorded at least ten times. The chain is built from TRBV4-3 and TRBJ2-7; 8 nucleotides agree with TRBD1. CDR1 LGHNA and CDR2 YSLEER come from the germline V gene. This CDR3 contains 16 residues. The V segment lost 2 bases and the J segment 0 bases; nucleotides outside the gene matches: 6. The CDR3 here is CASSQPRDRSSYEQYV. CDR3 coding DNA: TGCGCCAGCAGCCAACCCCGGGACAGGAGCTCCTACGAGCAGTACGTC.

The rearrangement joins TRBV9 to TRBJ1-1, with D possibly TRBD1 on 5 matching bases. V was trimmed by 4 bases and J by 6 bases, leaving 13 bases between them. Germline assignment: CDR1 SGDLS and CDR2 YYNGEE. The CDR3 is made up of 13 amino acids. CDR3 protein: CASSRGIGPEAFF. For the CDR3, the DNA is TGTGCCAGCAGCCGGGGGATCGGGCCTGAAGCTTTCTTT.

This clonotype was seen repeatedly, ten times or more. This chain uses TRBV11-1 with TRBJ2-7; D is possibly TRBD1 (6 bases). Trimming removed 3 bases at V and 4 bases at J, with 10 bases between. Looked up from germline, CDR1 is SGHAT and CDR2 is FQDESV (reference sequence). The CDR3 has 13 residues. CDR3 sequence (DNA): TGTGCCAGCAGCTTCCCAGGGGAATACGAGCAGTACTTC. This encodes CASSFPGEYEQYF.

V and J are TRBV4-2 and TRBJ2-7; no clear D gene. Trimming pared 0 bases from V and 7 bases from J, leaving 4 bases between. CDR1 is LGHNA, CDR2 YNFKEQ, per germline. The CDR3 is 11 residues long. As DNA, the CDR3 is TGTGCCAGCAGCCAAGATAGAGAGCAGTACTTC. Translated: CASSQDREQYF.

The sample holds many counts of this clonotype. The chain combines TRBV5-1 with TRBJ1-4; TRBD1 is a possible D gene (6 bases). Germline CDR1 reads SGHRS; CDR2 reads YFSETQ. The CDR3 length is 16 residues. The V end was cut by 0 bases, the J end by 8 bases, with 17 bases between. In DNA form, the CDR3 reads TGCGCCAGCAGCTTGGAGTCAGGGGCGCTCGGGGAAAAACTGTTTTTT. Encoded protein: CASSLESGALGEKLFF.

The rearrangement joins TRBV29-1 to TRBJ2-1, with D possibly TRBD1 on 6 matching bases. CDR1 is SQVTM, CDR2 ANQGSEA, per germline. The CDR3 runs 12 residues. CDR3 sequence: CGFRGSYNEQFF. CDR3 DNA: TGCGGGTTCAGGGGTTCCTACAATGAGCAGTTCTTC.

The chain employs TRBV4-3 and TRBJ1-6; 7 bases line up with TRBD1. Unmatched junction bases numbered 3, after V lost 1 base and J lost 6 bases. Germline V gives CDR1 LGHNA, CDR2 YSLEER. This CDR3 contains 15 residues. CDR3 protein: CASSQAGGINSPLHF. In nucleotides, the CDR3 is TGCGCCAGCAGCCAAGCAGGGGGAATTAATTCACCCCTCCACTTT.

This clonotype occurred a few times. This rearrangement joins TRBV6-6 to TRBJ1-1; 8 bases fit TRBD1. Germline loops: CDR1 MNHNY, CDR2 SVGAGI (reference sequence). This CDR3 region has 14 residues. Unmatched junction bases numbered 6, after V lost 2 bases and J lost 7 bases. The CDR3 nucleotides are TGTGCCAGCAGTTACCCCAGGGGGCAGGGTGAAGCTTTCTTT. Translating gives CASSYPRGQGEAFF.

The gene calls are TRBV10-3 and TRBJ2-7; unclear D gene. The V and J ends lost 0 bases and 5 bases respectively, with 14 bases between them. CDR1 is ENHRY, CDR2 SYGVKD, per germline. The CDR3 has 15 residues. CDR3 in amino acids: CAISESWPAAHEQYF. The CDR3 nucleotides read TGTGCCATCAGTGAGTCGTGGCCTGCGGCCCACGAGCAGTACTTC.

The rearrangement links TRBV21-1 to TRBJ2-7; the table's D call TRBD1 went unverified against the DNA. TRBV21-1 is termed a pseudogene. The CDR3 has 16 amino acids. Here the CDR3 DNA reads TGTGCCAGCAGCATTGGGACAGGGGGGAAAACCTACGAGCAGTACGTC. It specifies CASSIGTGGKTYEQYV.

This clonotype showed up many times. This sequence joins TRBV29-1 and TRBJ2-3, with TRBD2 matching over 13 bases. Germline CDR1 and CDR2: SQVTM and ANQGSEA. The CDR3 is 17 amino acids. V lost 6 bases, J lost 0 bases, and 9 bases stayed unmatched. The CDR3 DNA follows: TGCAGCGTGGGGGGACTAGCGGGGTTCTCTAGCACAGATACGCAGTATTTT. Residues: CSVGGLAGFSSTDTQYF.

The chain uses TRBV6-5 and TRBJ1-1; TRBD1 matches at 8 bases. The CDR3 runs 15 residues. Germline V gene sequence: CDR1 MNHEY, CDR2 SVGAGI. J gave up 5 bases and V 6 bases, and 11 bases lay outside the gene matches. CDR3 loop: CASRGGQGRGTEAFF. For the CDR3, the DNA is TGTGCCAGCAGGGGAGGACAGGGAAGAGGGACTGAAGCTTTCTTT.

This clonotype was seen only a few times. DNA of the CDR3: TGTGCCAGCAGTGTGAATAGCAATCAGCCCCAGCATTTT. Translating gives CASSVNSNQPQHF. The gene calls are TRBV6-4 and TRBJ1-5; no clear D. Deletions cut 4 bases from V and 0 bases from J, with 4 bases between. The CDR3 runs to 13 residues. Per the germline V gene, CDR1 is MRHNA and CDR2 is SNTAGT.

This rearrangement joins TRBV3-1 to TRBJ2-7; the match to TRBD1 covers 7 bases. Germline lookup yields CDR1 LGHDT and CDR2 YNNKEL (reference sequence). The CDR3 spans 16 residues. The V and J ends lost 4 bases and 0 bases, in that order; junction bases with no gene match: 9. CDR3 DNA: TGTGCCAGCAGCCCACCCGGGACAGCAAGCTCCTACGAGCAGTACTTC. This translates into CASSPPGTASSYEQYF.

This clonotype was detected only a few times. The V call is TRBV6-5, the J call TRBJ1-2, with TRBD1 matching 10 bases. CDR1 and CDR2 (germline): MNHEY, SVGAGI. The CDR3 runs 15 residues. Unmatched junction bases numbered 8, after V lost 6 bases and J lost 4 bases. CDR3 protein: CASSLGGTGVYGYTF. The CDR3 coding sequence is TGTGCCAGCAGCCTCGGGGGGACAGGGGTCTATGGCTACACCTTC.